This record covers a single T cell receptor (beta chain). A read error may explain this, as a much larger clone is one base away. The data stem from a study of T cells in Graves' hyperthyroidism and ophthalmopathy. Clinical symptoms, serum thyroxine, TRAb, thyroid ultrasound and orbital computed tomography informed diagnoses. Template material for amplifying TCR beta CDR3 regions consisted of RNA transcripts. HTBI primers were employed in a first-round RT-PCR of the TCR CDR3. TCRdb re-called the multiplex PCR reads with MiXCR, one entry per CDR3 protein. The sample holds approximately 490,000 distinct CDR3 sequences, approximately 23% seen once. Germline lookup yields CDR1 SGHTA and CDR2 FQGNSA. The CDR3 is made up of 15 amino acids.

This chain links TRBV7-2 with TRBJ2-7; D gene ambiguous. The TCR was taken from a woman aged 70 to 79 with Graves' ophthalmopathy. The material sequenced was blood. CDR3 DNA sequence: TGTGCCAGCAGCTTAGGGACGGATCCTACCTACAAGCAGTACTTC. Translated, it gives CASSLGTDPTYKQYF.